A single sample is the source of the 9 T cell receptor beta chains below, sequenced in a study of control samples from healthy donors and cancer patients. The repertoire was sequenced with immunoSEQ multiplex PCR; TCRdb's copy has only in-frame clones and lacks some. The profile shows about 120,000 clones, around 92% of them singletons. Sample: blood. Every receptor here comes from a woman in her fifties or sixties in good health.

This clone was observed a few times. The V and J genes are TRBV28 and TRBJ2-1; D gene ambiguous. The CDR3 contains 14 residues. Germline assignment: CDR1 MDHEN and CDR2 SYDVKM. Between the trimmed V and J ends, which lost 2 bases and 6 bases, there was a span of 11 bases. CDR3 loop: CASSLPGPFNEQFF. The DNA of the CDR3 is TGTGCCAGCAGTTTACCCGGACCTTTCAATGAGCAGTTCTTC.

CDR3 protein: CSVGTGTAFNYGYTF. DNA of the CDR3: TGCAGCGTGGGGACCGGGACAGCCTTCAACTATGGCTACACCTTC. The rearrangement links TRBV29-1 to TRBJ1-2; 7 bases match TRBD1. With 6 bases clipped from V and 2 bases from J, the junction kept 12 bases outside the gene matches. This CDR3 has 15 amino acids. From germline, CDR1 is SQVTM and CDR2 ANQGSEA.

The chain employs TRBV14 and TRBJ1-2, with D unclear. Germline V gene sequence: CDR1 SGHDN, CDR2 FVKESK. The CDR3 loop spans 12 amino acids. Trimming took off 4 bases at V and 5 bases at J, with 8 bases between the two ends. The CDR3 DNA reads as TGTGCCAGCAGCCGGGATTTTTATGGCTACACCTTC. Translated: CASSRDFYGYTF.

Turning to this clone: The germline gene is not matched at one end of the junction; a read error may be the cause. The chain joins TRBV13 to TRBJ2-1; no reliable D call. The CDR3 has 13 amino acids. Per germline, CDR1 PRHDT and CDR2 FYEKMQ (reference sequence). The CDR3 here is CASSVGRGNEQFF. CDR3 bases: TGTGCCAGCAGCGTAGGACGCGGTAACGAGCAGTTCTTC.

The J gene is TRBJ1-1, the V gene TRBV5-4, with 8 bases lining up with TRBD1. This CDR3 has 15 amino acids. In germline, CDR1 is SGHNT, CDR2 YYREEE (reference sequence). Germline trimming cut 4 bases from V and 2 bases from J; bases unmatched to any gene: 7. CDR3 in amino acids: CASSAGGGTNTEAFF. CDR3 DNA: TGTGCCAGCAGCGCAGGGGGCGGCACCAACACTGAAGCTTTCTTT.

This clone appeared once. This chain connects TRBV2 to TRBJ2-5; D possibly corresponds to TRBD2 (5 bases). V lost 8 bases and J lost 0, with 10 bases in between. Germline V CDR1 and CDR2: SNHLY, FYNNEI. The CDR3 sequence is 13 residues long. CDR3 loop: CASLKEDQETQYF. The DNA of the CDR3 is TGTGCCAGCCTCAAGGAGGACCAAGAGACCCAGTACTTC.

The CDR3 DNA follows: TGTGCCAGCAGCTTGGGTCTTTCCGAAATCCTCCACTCTAACTATGGCTACACCTTC. Its translation: CASSLGLSEILHSNYGYTF. The chain employs TRBV5-4 and TRBJ1-2; D not certain. The CDR3 sequence is 19 residues long. V lost 0 bases and J lost 0, with 21 bases in between. Germline CDR1 and CDR2: SGHNT and YYREEE (reference sequence).

J is TRBJ2-7 and V is TRBV5-5; D is perhaps TRBD2 (6 bases). The V end was cut by 4 bases, the J end by 0 bases, with 14 bases between. The CDR3 runs 15 residues. Germline assignment: CDR1 SGHKS and CDR2 YYEKEE (reference sequence). CDR3 residues: CASSKGLVPSYEQYF. CDR3 coding DNA: TGTGCCAGCAGCAAGGGACTGGTTCCCTCCTACGAGCAGTACTTC.

J is TRBJ2-1 and V is TRBV15; 7 positions agree with TRBD2. CDR1 and CDR2 (germline): LNHNV, YYDKDF (reference sequence). This CDR3 has 15 amino acids. The J segment lost 10 bases and the V segment lost 5 bases, leaving 14 bases of the junction unmatched. CDR3 sequence: CATSAQWGGKGEQFF. In nucleotides, the CDR3 is TGTGCCACCAGCGCTCAATGGGGGGGAAAAGGGGAGCAGTTCTTC.